This T cell receptor beta chain was retrieved from a study of human T cells and chemical hapten exposure. Study observations and caveats: Sensitizing with DPC caused no change in TCRs above 1 in 1000 frequency.

This CDR3 comprises 15 residues. Trimming left V 0 bases short and J 0 bases short, with 10 bases between. Germline V gene sequence: CDR1 DFQATT, CDR2 SNEGSKA (reference sequence). To note about this clonotype: The target antigen is unknown.

Individual cDNA molecules (in the library) carried attached unique molecular identifiers. Using its own MiXCR run on the RACE reads, TCRdb lists one record per CDR3 protein. The sample lists roughly 200,000 distinct CDR3 sequences, 20% to 25% occurring once. Time point meaning: patch test 1, 2 weeks after DPC sensitization. Documented treatment: therapeutic diphenylcyclopropenone sensitization with weekly scalp DPC. Sequenced here: whole blood, sampled in connection with sensitization to the hapten diphenylcyclopropenone (DPC). The clonotype originates from a woman in her fifties or sixties with alopecia areata. Some clones in this sample may be carry-over from other donors' samples. The rearrangement links TRBV20-1 to TRBJ2-3; D call uncertain. Here the CDR3 reads CSARDPAVSTDTQYF. CDR3 DNA: TGCAGTGCTAGAGACCCAGCAGTGAGCACAGATACGCAGTATTTT.